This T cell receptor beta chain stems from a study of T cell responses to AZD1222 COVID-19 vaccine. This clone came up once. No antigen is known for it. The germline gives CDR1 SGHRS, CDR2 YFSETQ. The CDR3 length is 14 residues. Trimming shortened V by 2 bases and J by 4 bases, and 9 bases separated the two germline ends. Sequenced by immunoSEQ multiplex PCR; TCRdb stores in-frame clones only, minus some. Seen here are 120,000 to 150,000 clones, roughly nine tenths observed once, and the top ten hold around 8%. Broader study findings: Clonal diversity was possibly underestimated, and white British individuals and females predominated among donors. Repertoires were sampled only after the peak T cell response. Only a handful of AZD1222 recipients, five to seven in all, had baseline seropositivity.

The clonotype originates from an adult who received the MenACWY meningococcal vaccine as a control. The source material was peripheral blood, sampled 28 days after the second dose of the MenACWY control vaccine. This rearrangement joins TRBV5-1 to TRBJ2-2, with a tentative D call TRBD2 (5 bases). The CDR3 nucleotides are TGCGCCAGCAGCTTATCGGGGTTCACCGGGGAGCTGTTTTTT. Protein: CASSLSGFTGELFF. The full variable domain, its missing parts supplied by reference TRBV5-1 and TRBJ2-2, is KAGVTQTPRYLIKTRGQQVTLSCSPISGHRSVSWYQQTPGQGLQFLFEYFSETQRNKGNFPGRFSGRQFSNSRSEMNVSTLELGDSALYLCASSLSGFTGELFFGEGSRLTVL.